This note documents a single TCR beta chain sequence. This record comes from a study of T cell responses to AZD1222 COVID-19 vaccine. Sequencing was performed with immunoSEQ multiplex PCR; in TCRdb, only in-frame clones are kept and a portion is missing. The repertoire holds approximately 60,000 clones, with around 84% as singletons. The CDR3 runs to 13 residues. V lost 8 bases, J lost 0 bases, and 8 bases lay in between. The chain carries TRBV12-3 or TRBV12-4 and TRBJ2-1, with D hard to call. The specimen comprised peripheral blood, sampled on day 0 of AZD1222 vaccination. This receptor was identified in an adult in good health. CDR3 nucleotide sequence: TGTGCCAGCTACGATAGCTCCTACAATGAGCAGTTCTTC. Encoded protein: CASYDSSYNEQFF.